The entry that follows covers one T cell receptor (beta chain) sequence. The antigen this receptor binds is unknown. The data belong to a study of T cell clusters in autoimmune cytopenias (dated by TCRdb to the late 2010s). About the investigation overall: Of the 43 healthy donor controls, over 20 were female, and the group had a mean age of 56 years and a median age of 59 years. Controls were roughly 26 age-matched healthy donors for primary cytopenia and about 14 age-matched CLL patients for secondary cytopenia. A median TRB sequencing depth of 50,000 or so reads per sample was reached, and a median of roughly 2,300 distinct TRB clonotypes per sample was obtained. The goal of the study was to find out whether patients with autoimmune cytopenia have a disease-specific immune repertoire signature that could be used as a blood-based biomarker. In autoimmune cytopenia patients, peripheral blood TRB and IGH repertoires were sequenced during active disease and over treatment follow-up, together with healthy, CLL and autoimmune hepatitis controls. Autoimmune hepatitis repertoires were compared against more than 20 age- and sex-matched healthy donors.

On the study overall, not on this receptor specifically: The cluster-lack signature was not seen for secondary cytopenia versus CLL, apparently masked by the dominant lymphoma-associated repertoire. Healthy donors had almost three times as many exclusive TRB clusters as active autoimmune hepatitis patients, a finding consistent with an autoimmunity-wide signature. The T cell clusters were defined only in silico, and the functional role of the clusters still needed to be validated experimentally. TRB repertoire shifts, with less even repertoires observed in secondary cytopenia and CLL, were mostly attributed to lymphoma bias rather than autoimmunity. A lack of physiological T cell clusters in primary autoimmune cytopenia patients was suggested by GLIPH, as 51 clusters were found to be exclusive to healthy donors versus some 15 exclusive to patients.

TRB rearrangements were amplified by multiplex PCR using a touch-down protocol with TRB-A and TRB-B primer pools mixed in one tube. Illumina adapters and sample indices were attached to the amplicons through two consecutive PCR reactions using Phusion HS II polymerase. The amplicons were purified from gel with the NucleoSpin Gel and PCR Clean-up kit, after which the amplicons were quantified by Qubit and checked for quality on an Agilent 2100 Bioanalyzer. Sequencing of the libraries was done on an Illumina MiSeq with paired-end, single-indexed, 600-cycle runs. Per the original workflow: Alignment and assembly of TRB reads were performed with MiXCR version 2.1.12 and the default MiXCR reference library. A clone was defined by each unique CDR3 nucleotide sequence, and analysis was restricted to productive sequences with at least two reads. To assess repertoire diversity, an R script computed alpha-parameterized diversity profiles (alpha 0 to 5), which included the Shannon (alpha 1) and Simpson (alpha 2) indices. Combinatorial TRB VJ usage was computed with the tcR package and compared between cohorts by principal component analysis with ade4. GLIPH clustering of TCRbeta CDR3s was carried out on cohort pairs matched by age and read depth, and cluster frequencies were compared by Wilcoxon test. TCRdb reprocessed the reads; each CDR3 protein sequence makes one entry, and DNA is unavailable. The V and J calls were not made by the authors but by TCRdb's processing. This sample's listing comprises around 11,000 distinct CDR3 sequences. The ten largest make up around 4.4% of the sample.

Each sample's TRB amplification started from 250 ng of peripheral blood genomic DNA, which corresponds to tens of thousands of genome equivalents. The germline V gene encodes CDR1 SGHDT and CDR2 YYEEEE. The CDR3 holds 14 amino acids from the cysteine to the phenylalanine. DNA for this receptor is not on file. These data were also reused for a study on T cell repertoires in aging, cancer and after chemotherapy. The second paper further reports: Donors were distributed across six age groups ranging from 30 or younger to 70 or older, with at least three individuals included per group. Control TCR repertoires from healthy donors were recorded over several months to years, and clear clonal overlap was observed across re-sampling. In total, the full dataset held 10 million or so TCR reads. Compared with age-matched healthy donors, untreated patients with hematological or solid cancers had significantly lower TCR diversity and higher clonality in blood. In healthy donors, the decline in TCR diversity with age was mainly due to loss of richness, whereas in cancer patients loss of evenness also played a role. Median generation probability increased over the chemotherapy interval in both cancer cohorts, suggesting repertoire reconstitution through rebound thymic output. The authors noted that the repertoire data do not allow conclusions about immunological memory after chemotherapy. Peripheral blood TCR beta repertoires from healthy donors and cancer patients were profiled to examine immunoaging and T cell reconstitution after chemotherapy. Alongside fewer than 100 healthy donors serving as a reference group, the cohort included some 220 cancer patients, of whom roughly 91 had hematological cancers and 110 to 140 had solid cancers. Processing of the TRB sequences was carried out with MiXCR versions 2.12 and 3.0.5. Shannon diversity, evenness, clonality (one minus evenness), and alpha-parameterized diversity profiles from alpha 0 to 5 were included as repertoire metrics. The IGoR algorithm was used to calculate generation probabilities for clones in the paired samples taken before and after chemotherapy.

The TCR originated in a human donor in good health. Sequenced material: peripheral blood. The V and J genes are TRBV5-6 and TRBJ2-7. The CDR3 region: CASSFNRGSYEQYF.